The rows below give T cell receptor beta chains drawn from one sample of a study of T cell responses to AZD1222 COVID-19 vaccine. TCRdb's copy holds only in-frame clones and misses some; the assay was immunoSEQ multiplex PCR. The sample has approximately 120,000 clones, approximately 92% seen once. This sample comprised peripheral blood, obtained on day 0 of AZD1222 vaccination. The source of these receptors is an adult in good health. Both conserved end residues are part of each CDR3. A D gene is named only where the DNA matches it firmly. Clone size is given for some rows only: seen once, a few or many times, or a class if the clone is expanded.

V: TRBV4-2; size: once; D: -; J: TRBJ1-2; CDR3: CASSQESSSRLNYGYTF; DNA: TGTGCCAGCAGCCAAGAATCATCCAGCCGATTGAACTATGGCTACACCTTC
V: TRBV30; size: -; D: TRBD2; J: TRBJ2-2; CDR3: CARARYSGTNTGELFF; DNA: TGTGCCAGAGCAAGATATAGCGGGACGAACACCGGGGAGCTGTTTTTT
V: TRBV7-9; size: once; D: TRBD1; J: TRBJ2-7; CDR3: CASSLFAGTDYEQYF; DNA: TGTGCCAGCAGCTTATTTGCCGGGACAGACTACGAGCAGTACTTC
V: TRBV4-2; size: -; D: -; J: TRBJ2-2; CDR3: CASSHYGSNTGELFF; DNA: TGTGCCAGCAGCCACTACGGATCAAACACCGGGGAGCTGTTTTTT
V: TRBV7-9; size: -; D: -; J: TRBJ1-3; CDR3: CASSAQGMGGNTIYF; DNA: TGTGCCAGCAGCGCGCAAGGGATGGGAGGAAACACCATATATTTT
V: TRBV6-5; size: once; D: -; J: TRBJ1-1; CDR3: CASRPPLGGNTEAFF; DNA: TGTGCCAGCAGACCCCCTCTGGGGGGGAACACTGAAGCTTTCTTT
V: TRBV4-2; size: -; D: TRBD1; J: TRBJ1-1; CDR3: CASSQGQGGTEAFF; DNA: TGTGCCAGCAGCCAAGGTCAGGGGGGGACTGAAGCTTTCTTT
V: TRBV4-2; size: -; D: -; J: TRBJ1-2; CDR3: CASSQDRLGGDKGYTF; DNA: TGTGCCAGCAGCCAAGATCGGCTCGGGGGGGATAAGGGCTACACCTTC
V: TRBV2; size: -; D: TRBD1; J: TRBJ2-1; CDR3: CASSLDRGSYNEQFF; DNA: TGTGCCAGCAGTCTAGACAGGGGTTCATACAATGAGCAGTTCTTC
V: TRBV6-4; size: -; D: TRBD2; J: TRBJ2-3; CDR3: CASSLAGGTDTQYF; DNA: TGTGCCAGCAGTCTAGCGGGAGGCACAGATACGCAGTATTTT
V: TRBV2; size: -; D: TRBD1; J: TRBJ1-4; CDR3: CASIQDRGGEKLFF; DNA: TGTGCCAGCATCCAGGACAGGGGAGGTGAAAAACTGTTTTTT
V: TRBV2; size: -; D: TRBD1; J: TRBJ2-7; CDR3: CASSEESTGSQVF; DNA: TGTGCCAGCAGTGAAGAATCGACAGGGTCCCAGGTCTTC
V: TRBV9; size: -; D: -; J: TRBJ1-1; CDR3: CASSSAGTEAFF; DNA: TGTGCCAGCAGCTCGGCGGGCACTGAAGCTTTCTTT
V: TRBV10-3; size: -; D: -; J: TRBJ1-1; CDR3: CAISETGWSGMNTEAFF; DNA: TGTGCCATCAGTGAGACGGGGTGGTCGGGAATGAACACTGAAGCTTTCTTT
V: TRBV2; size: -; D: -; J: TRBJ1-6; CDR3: CASSGWRTNSPLHF; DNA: TGTGCCAGCAGTGGTTGGCGGACTAATTCACCCCTCCACTTT
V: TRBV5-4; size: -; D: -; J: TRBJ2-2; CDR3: CASSSTAHTGELFF; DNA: TGTGCCAGCAGCTCGACAGCCCACACCGGGGAGCTGTTTTTT
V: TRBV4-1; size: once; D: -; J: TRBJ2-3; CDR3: CASSLTEITDTQYF; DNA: TGCGCCAGCAGCCTTACTGAGATCACAGATACGCAGTATTTT
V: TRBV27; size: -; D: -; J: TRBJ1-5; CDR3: CASRVVGGNQPQHF; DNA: TGTGCCAGCCGGGTTGTGGGGGGCAATCAGCCCCAGCATTTT
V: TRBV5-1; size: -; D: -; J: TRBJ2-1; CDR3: CASSLEPSRAYNEQFF; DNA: TGCGCCAGCAGCTTGGAGCCAAGCCGAGCTTACAATGAGCAGTTCTTC
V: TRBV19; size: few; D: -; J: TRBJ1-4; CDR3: CASRDTSTNEKLFF; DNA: TGTGCCAGTAGGGACACTTCAACTAATGAAAAACTGTTTTTT
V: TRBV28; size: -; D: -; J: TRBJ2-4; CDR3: CASSLEGENIQYF; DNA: TGTGCCAGCAGTTTGGAAGGAGAAAACATTCAGTACTTC
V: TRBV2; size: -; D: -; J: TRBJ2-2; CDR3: CASREGGGELFF; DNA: TGTGCCAGCAGGGAAGGAGGCGGGGAGCTGTTTTTT
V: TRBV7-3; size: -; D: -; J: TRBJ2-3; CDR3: CASSLRGLHEDTQYF; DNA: TGTGCCAGCAGCTTACGGGGGCTTCATGAAGATACGCAGTATTTT
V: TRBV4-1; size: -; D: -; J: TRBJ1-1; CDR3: CASSPWGPSRTEAFF; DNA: TGCGCCAGCAGCCCCTGGGGACCTTCGAGGACTGAAGCTTTCTTT
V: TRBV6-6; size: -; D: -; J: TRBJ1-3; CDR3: CASSRGSGNTIYF; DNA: TGTGCCAGCAGCAGGGGTTCTGGAAACACCATATATTTT
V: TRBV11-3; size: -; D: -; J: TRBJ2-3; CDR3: CASSLVCGGLGQGHTQYF; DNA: TGTGCCAGCAGCTTAGTGTGTGGGGGGCTGGGACAAGGGCATACGCAGTATTTT
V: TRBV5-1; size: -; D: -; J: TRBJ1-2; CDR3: CASSLGNKRNYGYTF; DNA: TGCGCCAGCAGCTTAGGTAACAAGAGAAACTATGGCTACACCTTC
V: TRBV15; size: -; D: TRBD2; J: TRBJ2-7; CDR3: CATSVRSSGLYEQYF; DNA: TGTGCCACCAGTGTTCGGTCTAGCGGTTTATACGAGCAGTACTTC
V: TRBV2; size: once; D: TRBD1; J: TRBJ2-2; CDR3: CASSSDRVFTGELFF; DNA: TGTGCCAGCAGTTCAGACAGGGTGTTCACCGGGGAGCTGTTTTTT
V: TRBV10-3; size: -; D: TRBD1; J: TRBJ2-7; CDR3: CATRDRGAYEQYF; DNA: TGTGCCACCAGGGACAGGGGGGCATACGAGCAGTACTTC
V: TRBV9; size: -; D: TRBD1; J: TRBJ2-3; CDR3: CASSVAPDRGTDTQYF; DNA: TGTGCCAGCAGCGTAGCCCCAGACAGGGGGACAGATACGCAGTATTTT
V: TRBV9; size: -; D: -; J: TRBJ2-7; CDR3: CASSVGLEEDEQYF; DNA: TGTGCCAGCAGCGTAGGACTAGAGGAGGACGAGCAGTACTTC
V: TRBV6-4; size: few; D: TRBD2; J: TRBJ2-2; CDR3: CASSLAGANTGELFF; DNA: TGTGCCAGCAGTTTAGCGGGTGCGAACACCGGGGAGCTGTTTTTT
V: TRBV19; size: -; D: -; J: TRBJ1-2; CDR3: CASSIAAGNAYGYTF; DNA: TGTGCCAGTAGTATAGCGGCGGGGAATGCGTATGGCTACACCTTC
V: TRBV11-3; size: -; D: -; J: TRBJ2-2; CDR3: CASTASTVNTGELFF; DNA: TGTGCCAGCACCGCCTCGACAGTAAACACCGGGGAGCTGTTTTTT
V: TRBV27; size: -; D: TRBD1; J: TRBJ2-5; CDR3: CASSIIGGLETQYF; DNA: TGTGCCAGCAGTATCATAGGGGGCTTAGAGACCCAGTACTTC
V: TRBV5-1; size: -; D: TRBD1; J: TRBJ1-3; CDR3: CASSFGFSGGNSGNTIYF; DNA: TGCGCCAGCAGCTTCGGTTTTTCAGGGGGAAATTCTGGAAACACCATATATTTT
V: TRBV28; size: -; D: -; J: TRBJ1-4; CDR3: CASSLNNEKLFF; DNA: TGTGCCAGCAGTTTGAATAATGAAAAACTGTTTTTT
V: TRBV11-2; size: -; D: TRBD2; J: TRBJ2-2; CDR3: CASSLNFGGRTGELFF; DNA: TGTGCCAGCAGCTTAAACTTTGGCGGGAGGACCGGGGAGCTGTTTTTT
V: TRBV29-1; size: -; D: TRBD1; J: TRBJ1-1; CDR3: CSVELRTGRTEAFF; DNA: TGCAGCGTTGAATTACGGACAGGGCGAACTGAAGCTTTCTTT
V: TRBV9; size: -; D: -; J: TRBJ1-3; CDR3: CASSETGASSGNTIYF; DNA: TGTGCCAGCAGCGAGACAGGAGCGAGCTCTGGAAACACCATATATTTT
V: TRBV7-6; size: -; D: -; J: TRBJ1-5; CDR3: CASSPQPPYSNQPQHF; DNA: TGTGCCAGCAGCCCGCAGCCCCCCTATAGCAATCAGCCCCAGCATTTT
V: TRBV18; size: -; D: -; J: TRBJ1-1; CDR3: CASSSGTEAFF; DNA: TGTGCCAGCTCATCGGGTACTGAAGCTTTCTTT
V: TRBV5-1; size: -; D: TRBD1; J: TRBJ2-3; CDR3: CASTTGQGLTDTQYF; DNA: TGCGCCAGCACCACCGGACAGGGACTCACAGATACGCAGTATTTT
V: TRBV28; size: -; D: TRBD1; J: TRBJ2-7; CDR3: CASPPPGTGISYEQYF; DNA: TGTGCCAGCCCCCCGCCGGGGACAGGGATCTCCTACGAGCAGTACTTC
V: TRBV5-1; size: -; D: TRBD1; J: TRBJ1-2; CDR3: CASSFTGDPNYGYTF; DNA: TGCGCCAGCAGCTTCACAGGGGACCCTAACTATGGCTACACCTTC
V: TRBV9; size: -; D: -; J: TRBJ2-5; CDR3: CASSVAPLSGVQETQYF; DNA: TGTGCCAGCAGCGTAGCCCCCCTCTCCGGAGTCCAAGAGACCCAGTACTTC
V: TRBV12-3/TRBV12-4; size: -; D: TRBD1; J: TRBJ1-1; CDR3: CASSVTGSTEAFF; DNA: TGTGCCAGCAGTGTGACAGGGTCCACTGAAGCTTTCTTT
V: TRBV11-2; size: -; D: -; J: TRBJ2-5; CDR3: CASTTLDGTSETQYF; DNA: TGTGCCAGCACCACCCTCGACGGGACTTCAGAGACCCAGTACTTC
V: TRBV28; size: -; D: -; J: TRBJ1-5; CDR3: CASSSPHPLVYSNQPQHF; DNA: TGTGCCAGCAGCTCCCCCCACCCCCTCGTTTATAGCAATCAGCCCCAGCATTTT
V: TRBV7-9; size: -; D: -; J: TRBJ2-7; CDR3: CASSTTAREQYF; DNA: TGTGCCAGCAGCACGACAGCACGCGAGCAGTACTTC